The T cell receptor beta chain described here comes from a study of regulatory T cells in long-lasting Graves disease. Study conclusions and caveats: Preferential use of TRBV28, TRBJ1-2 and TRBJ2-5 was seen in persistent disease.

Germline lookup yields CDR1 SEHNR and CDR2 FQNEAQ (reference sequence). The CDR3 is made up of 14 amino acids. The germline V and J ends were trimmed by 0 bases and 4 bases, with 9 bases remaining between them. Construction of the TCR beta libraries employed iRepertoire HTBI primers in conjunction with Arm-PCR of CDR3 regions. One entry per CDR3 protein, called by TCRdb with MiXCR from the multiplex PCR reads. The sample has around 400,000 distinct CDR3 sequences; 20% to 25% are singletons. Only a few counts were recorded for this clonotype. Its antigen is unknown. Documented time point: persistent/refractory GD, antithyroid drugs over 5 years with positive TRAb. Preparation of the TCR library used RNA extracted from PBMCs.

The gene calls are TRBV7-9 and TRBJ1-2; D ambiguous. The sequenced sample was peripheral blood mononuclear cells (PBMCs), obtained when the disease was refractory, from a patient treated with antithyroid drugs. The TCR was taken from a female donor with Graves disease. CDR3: CASSLARGSYGYTF. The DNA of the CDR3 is TGTGCCAGCAGCTTAGCGCGCGGAAGCTATGGCTACACCTTC.